These 32 T cell receptor beta chains were all obtained from the same sample, sequenced in a study of identical twins. TCRdb reanalysed the 5' RACE reads using MiXCR and keeps one entry per CDR3 protein. The sample lists around 530,000 distinct CDR3 sequences, approximately 16% seen once, with 0.44% in the top ten. This sample also appeared in a second study, on yellow fever vaccine responses in identical twins.

Sequenced material: CD4+ T cells sorted from blood. The receptor source for this set is a young woman in good health.

This clonotype was seen only a few times. V is TRBV25-1 and J is TRBJ2-1, with 10 nucleotides matching TRBD1. Germline values: CDR1 MGHDK, CDR2 SYGVNS. CDR3 size: 17 residues. V was pared by 1 base and J by 3 bases, with 6 bases of the junction left unmatched. CDR3 in amino acids: CASSESPGQGNYNEQFF. CDR3 coding DNA: TGTGCCAGCAGTGAATCCCCGGGACAGGGGAACTACAATGAGCAGTTCTTC.

This clonotype has a handful of counts. This rearrangement joins TRBV29-1 to TRBJ1-1, with a weak D call TRBD1 (6 bases). Germline CDR1 SQVTM, CDR2 ANQGSEA. V lost 2 bases, J lost 4 bases, and 14 bases lay in between. This CDR3 spans 14 amino acids. The CDR3 region has the DNA TGCAGCGTTGAACTGGGGGGCGTCTTCACTGAAGCTTTCTTT. Residues: CSVELGGVFTEAFF.

This clonotype occurred a few times. V and J are TRBV7-6 and TRBJ2-3; 10 nucleotides agree with TRBD1. Germline-derived CDR1 and CDR2 are SGHVS and FNYEAQ. J lost 2 bases, V lost 5 bases, and 7 bases had no gene match. CDR3 length: 16 amino acids. The CDR3 loop is CASSLGQGVATDTQYF. For the CDR3, the DNA is TGTGCCAGCAGCCTCGGACAGGGGGTCGCCACAGATACGCAGTATTTT.

The chain couples TRBV28 to TRBJ2-7, with 7 bases lining up with TRBD2. The CDR3 covers 13 residues. Germline V gene sequence: CDR1 MDHEN, CDR2 SYDVKM. J was trimmed by 0 bases and V by 10 bases; bases with no gene match: 6. CDR3 protein: CAIRGVRSYEQYF. The CDR3 DNA follows: TGTGCCATCCGGGGGGTTCGCTCCTACGAGCAGTACTTC.

The chain recombines TRBV5-6 with TRBJ2-5; the match to TRBD1 covers 7 bases. Germline assignment: CDR1 SGHDT and CDR2 YYEEEE. There are 16 residues in the CDR3. Losses at the gene ends were 2 bases for V and 5 bases for J; bases not matched to a gene: 12. CDR3 loop: CASSLSTYRGGETQYF. CDR3 nucleotide sequence: TGTGCCAGCAGCTTATCAACGTACAGGGGCGGTGAGACCCAGTACTTC.

This clonotype has at least ten counts. The gene calls are TRBV19 and TRBJ2-2, with D perhaps TRBD1 or TRBD2 (5 bases each). Germline V gene sequence: CDR1 LNHDA, CDR2 SQIVND (reference sequence). V lost 4 bases to trimming and J lost 2 bases, with 11 bases between them. The CDR3 is 15 residues long. CDR3 in amino acids: CASSRRGVNTGELFF. The DNA for the CDR3 is TGTGCCAGTAGTAGAAGAGGGGTTAACACCGGGGAGCTGTTTTTT. The full variable domain, rest sourced from reference TRBV19 and TRBJ2-2, is DGGITQSPKYLFRKEGQNVTLSCEQNLNHDAMYWYRQDPGQGLRLIYYSQIVNDFQKGDIAEGYSVSREKKESFPLTVTSAQKNPTAFYLCASSRRGVNTGELFFGEGSRLTVL.

This clonotype was detected only a few times. The chain links TRBV20-1 to TRBJ2-5, with TRBD2 matching 10 bases. CDR1 and CDR2 (germline): DFQATT, SNEGSKA (reference sequence). The CDR3 covers 14 residues. The V segment lost 3 bases and the J segment 2 bases; nucleotides outside the gene matches: 3. CDR3 region: CSARRTSGQETQYF. The CDR3 nucleotides read TGCAGTGCTAGGAGGACTAGCGGACAAGAGACCCAGTACTTC.

This clonotype was observed a handful of times. The J gene is TRBJ2-3, the V gene TRBV20-1, with D maybe TRBD2 (5 bases). V gave up 4 bases and J gave up 5 bases, with 7 bases separating them. The CDR3 length is 11 residues. CDR1 and CDR2 from the germline V gene are DFQATT and SNEGSKA (reference sequence). The CDR3 DNA follows: TGCAGTGCTAAACTAGGAGATACGCAGTATTTT. Its translation: CSAKLGDTQYF.

V gene TRBV12-3 or TRBV12-4 combines with J gene TRBJ2-7; 16 bases align to TRBD2. This CDR3 region has 18 residues. The trim removed 1 base at V and 4 bases at J, leaving 7 bases unmatched. CDR3 loop: CASSLVGLAGGPAYEQYF. CDR3 in DNA: TGTGCCAGCAGTTTAGTGGGACTAGCGGGAGGGCCTGCTTACGAGCAGTACTTC.

The CDR3 nucleotides read TGTGCCAGTACGGCACTAGCGGGAGATGAGACCCAGTACTTC. Its translation: CASTALAGDETQYF. The rearrangement links TRBV6-1 to TRBJ2-5; 11 bases agree with TRBD2. This CDR3 is 14 amino acids long. J was trimmed by 5 bases and V by 9 bases; bases with no gene match: 8. Germline V gene data show CDR1 as MNHNS and CDR2 as SASEGT.

This clonotype has ten or more counts. The V gene is TRBV2, the J gene TRBJ2-7, with D perhaps given as TRBD1 or TRBD2 (5 bases each). V lost 6 bases to trimming and J lost 4 bases, with 10 bases between them. The CDR3 spans 12 residues. Germline-derived CDR1 and CDR2 are SNHLY and FYNNEI. CDR3 nucleotides: TGTGCCAGCAGCGGGACGGTATACGAGCAGTACTTC. Amino acid sequence: CASSGTVYEQYF.

V and J are TRBV7-8 and TRBJ2-1; 7 nucleotides line up with TRBD1. V lost 3 bases to trimming and J lost 7 bases; unmatched junction nucleotides: 3. The CDR3 spans 13 residues. Per germline, CDR1 SGHVS and CDR2 FQNEAQ. In DNA form, the CDR3 reads TGTGCCAGCAGCTTTGACAGGGCGAATGAGCAGTTCTTC. Its protein product is CASSFDRANEQFF.

There are a few counts of this clonotype. V is TRBV10-3 and J is TRBJ2-3; 10 positions agree with TRBD2. V was pared by 3 bases and J by 2 bases, with 5 bases of the junction left unmatched. This CDR3 spans 16 amino acids. Looked up from germline, CDR1 is ENHRY and CDR2 is SYGVKD. The CDR3: CAISEPGLANTDTQYF. CDR3 bases: TGTGCCATCAGTGAACCGGGACTAGCGAACACAGATACGCAGTATTTT.

This clonotype was observed a handful of times. In nucleotides, the CDR3 is TGTGCCATCAGCGGGGCTCCTAGTCACGAGCAGTACTTC. It codes for CAISGAPSHEQYF. The genes are TRBV10-3 and TRBJ2-7, with D possibly being TRBD1 or TRBD2 (5 bases each). Between the trimmed V and J ends, which lost 6 bases and 5 bases, there was a span of 14 bases. The CDR3 extends over 13 amino acids. CDR1 is ENHRY and CDR2 is SYGVKD in the germline V gene.

This clonotype has just one count. The V and J genes are TRBV11-2 and TRBJ2-7, with 8 bases aligning to TRBD1. The J segment lost 3 bases and the V segment lost 5 bases, leaving 18 bases of the junction unmatched. Per the germline V gene, CDR1 is SGHAT and CDR2 is FQNNGV. This CDR3 has 18 amino acids. CDR3 amino acids: CASSPLPPTGANGYEQYF. In nucleotides, the CDR3 is TGTGCCAGCAGCCCCCTCCCCCCGACAGGGGCTAATGGCTACGAGCAGTACTTC. Supplemented by reference TRBV11-2 and TRBJ2-7, the full variable domain reads EAGVAQSPRYKIIEKRQSVAFWCNPISGHATLYWYQQILGQGPKLLIQFQNNGVVDDSQLPKDRFSAERLKGVDSTLKIQPAKLEDSAVYLCASSPLPPTGANGYEQYFGPGTRLTVT.

This clonotype was counted between two and nine times. The CDR3 sequence: CASKPGQGSYEQYV. CDR3 bases: TGTGCCAGCAAACCGGGACAGGGATCCTACGAGCAGTACGTC. The chain couples TRBV28 to TRBJ2-7, with 9 bases matching TRBD1. CDR3 length: 14 amino acids. The J segment lost 1 base and the V segment lost 7 bases, leaving 5 bases of the junction unmatched. Germline V gene data show CDR1 as MDHEN and CDR2 as SYDVKM.

CDR3 DNA sequence: TGTGCCAGCAGCTCACATACGCGCGCCGGGACTAGCTACACCGGGGAGCTGTTTTTT. Translated, it gives CASSSHTRAGTSYTGELFF. The rearrangement links TRBV11-1 to TRBJ2-2; 9 bases are a match to TRBD2. J was trimmed by 3 bases and V by 4 bases; bases with no gene match: 15. The CDR3 is 19 amino acids. Germline V lookup: CDR1 SGHAT, CDR2 FQDESV (reference sequence).

This chain links TRBV5-4 with TRBJ2-1; 7 bases are shared with TRBD1. The CDR3 runs to 16 residues. Germline CDR1 reads SGHNT; CDR2 reads YYREEE (reference sequence). With V trimmed by 4 bases and J by 1 base, 8 bases remained unmatched. The CDR3 loop reads CASSGGQAISYNEQFF. Written as DNA, the CDR3 is TGTGCCAGCAGCGGAGGACAGGCGATATCCTACAATGAGCAGTTCTTC.

This clonotype turned up a few times. The V gene is TRBV11-2, the J gene TRBJ2-2; D not resolved. CDR3 length: 14 amino acids. Germline CDR1 and CDR2: SGHAT and FQNNGV. V dropped 0 bases and J dropped 5 bases, with 7 bases sitting between them. The CDR3 DNA sequence: TGTGCCAGCAGCTTAGATCGGCGTACCGGGGAGCTGTTTTTT. Its translation is CASSLDRRTGELFF.

A few counts support this clonotype. In DNA form, the CDR3 reads TGTGCCAGCAGCCAATGGGGGCTGGGGAATAATTCACCCCTCCACTTT. It codes for CASSQWGLGNNSPLHF. The V and J genes are TRBV28 and TRBJ1-6; tentative D call: TRBD1 (6 bases). The V end lost 6 bases, the J end lost 5 bases, and 17 bases lay between the germline ends. Germline V CDR1 and CDR2: MDHEN, SYDVKM. The CDR3 consists of 16 residues. The entire variable domain, with the rest obtained from reference TRBV28 and TRBJ1-6, is as follows: DVKVTQSSRYLVKRTGEKVFLECVQDMDHENMFWYRQDPGLGLRLIYFSYDVKMKEKGDIPEGYSVSREKKERFSLILESASTNQTSMYLCASSQWGLGNNSPLHFGNGTRLTVT.

The genes are TRBV9 and TRBJ2-4, with TRBD1 matching over 8 bases. The length of the CDR3 is 17 residues. Germline lookup yields CDR1 SGDLS and CDR2 YYNGEE. V lost 4 bases and J lost 2; bases outside the gene matches: 11. The DNA of the CDR3 is TGTGCCAGCAGCCCCTCATCAGGGGGCCTGACCAAAAACATTCAGTACTTC. Residues: CASSPSSGGLTKNIQYF.

The V and J genes are TRBV9 and TRBJ2-1, with TRBD2 matching over 11 bases. Trimming took 2 bases from V and 0 from J; bases not matched to a gene: 4. This CDR3 comprises 17 residues. Germline CDR1 reads SGDLS; CDR2 reads YYNGEE. CDR3: CASSVRLAGSSYNEQFF. DNA of the CDR3: TGTGCCAGCAGCGTTCGACTAGCGGGAAGCTCCTACAATGAGCAGTTCTTC. Combining the CDR3 with reference TRBV9 and TRBJ2-1 gives the whole variable domain DSGVTQTPKHLITATGQRVTLRCSPRSGDLSVYWYQQSLDQGLQFLIQYYNGEERAKGNILERFSAQQFPDLHSELNLSSLELGDSALYFCASSVRLAGSSYNEQFFGPGTRLTVL.

This clonotype turned up a few times. The V gene is TRBV7-3, the J gene TRBJ2-1; 10 bases map to TRBD1. V shed 5 bases, J shed 4 bases, and the junction held 5 bases outside the gene matches. The CDR3 is 15 amino acids. Germline V lookup: CDR1 SGHTA, CDR2 FQGTGA. The CDR3 reads CASSQRQGAYNEQFF. The CDR3 DNA reads TGTGCCAGCAGCCAAAGACAGGGGGCGTACAATGAGCAGTTCTTC.

The CDR3 is CSVGRGAEETQYF. The CDR3, as DNA: TGCAGTGTGGGTAGAGGGGCGGAAGAGACCCAGTACTTC. The rearrangement links TRBV20-1 to TRBJ2-5; either TRBD1 or TRBD2 may fit D (5 bases each). This CDR3 is 13 amino acids long. The germline V gene encodes CDR1 DFQATT and CDR2 SNEGSKA (reference sequence). Deletions cut 7 bases from V and 3 bases from J, with 15 bases between.

This clonotype was seen only a few times. The chain uses TRBV5-1 and TRBJ2-2; D is unclear. The CDR3 totals 15 residues. V lost 2 bases, J lost 1 base, and 9 bases lay in between. Germline CDR1 reads SGHRS; CDR2 reads YFSETQ. Here the CDR3 DNA reads TGCGCCAGCAGCTTTAGGACGGTGAACACCGGGGAGCTGTTTTTT. Translating it yields CASSFRTVNTGELFF.

This rearrangement joins TRBV29-1 to TRBJ1-1, with a possible D match to TRBD1 (6 bases). This CDR3 is 12 amino acids long. Germline CDR1 and CDR2: SQVTM and ANQGSEA. V was cut by 6 bases and J by 10 bases, with 18 bases left in between. CDR3 in amino acids: CSVELGTWTAFF. The CDR3 nucleotides are TGCAGCGTCGAACTAGGGACATGGACAGCTTTCTTT.

The chain carries TRBV6-1 and TRBJ2-2; 9 bases match TRBD1. Trimming at V came to 6 bases and at J to 2 bases, leaving 7 bases not matched to a gene. Germline lookup yields CDR1 MNHNS and CDR2 SASEGT. The CDR3 extends over 16 amino acids. The CDR3 protein is CASRAGTGSNTGELFF. The CDR3 bases are TGTGCCAGCAGAGCCGGGACAGGGAGTAACACCGGGGAGCTGTTTTTT.

The rearrangement links TRBV3-1 to TRBJ2-3; D uncertain. Germline V gene sequence: CDR1 LGHDT, CDR2 YNNKEL (reference sequence). The CDR3 loop spans 14 amino acids. Trimming took off 5 bases at V and 2 bases at J, with 11 bases between the two ends. CDR3 residues: CASSFQTHTDTQYF. CDR3 DNA: TGTGCCAGCAGCTTCCAGACACACACAGATACGCAGTATTTT.

The CDR3 DNA sequence: TGTGCCATCAGTGAGGGTAGGGGGAAGGCAGAGACCCAGTACTTC. Protein product: CAISEGRGKAETQYF. The rearrangement uses TRBV10-3 and TRBJ2-5, with a weak D call TRBD1 (6 bases). Germline V lookup: CDR1 ENHRY, CDR2 SYGVKD. The CDR3 is 15 residues long. V was trimmed by 2 bases and J by 4 bases, leaving 14 bases between them.

This clonotype was counted a few times. The chain uses TRBV29-1 and TRBJ2-5, with a weak D call TRBD2 (5 bases). Germline V gene sequence: CDR1 SQVTM, CDR2 ANQGSEA. This CDR3 has 13 residues. Trimming stripped 4 bases from V and 5 bases from J, with 14 bases between. CDR3 residues: CSVAGIPMETQYF. The DNA of the CDR3 is TGCAGCGTTGCGGGGATCCCGATGGAGACCCAGTACTTC.

The sample holds many counts of this clonotype. V and J are TRBV5-1 and TRBJ2-1, with TRBD2 matching 12 bases. V was clipped by 4 bases and J by 6 bases; unmatched bases: 8. This CDR3 contains 16 residues. Looked up from germline, CDR1 is SGHRS and CDR2 is YFSETQ. The CDR3 DNA reads TGCGCCAGCAGCCTAACCGGACTAGCGGGGCCCAATGAGCAGTTCTTC. Translated, it gives CASSLTGLAGPNEQFF.

The chain couples TRBV2 to TRBJ1-3; 8 positions agree with TRBD1. This CDR3 has 15 residues. J lost 0 bases, V lost 4 bases, and 2 bases had no gene match. The germline V gene encodes CDR1 SNHLY and CDR2 FYNNEI. The CDR3 here is CASSADRASGNTIYF. For the CDR3, the DNA is TGTGCCAGCAGTGCGGACAGGGCCTCTGGAAACACCATATATTTT.